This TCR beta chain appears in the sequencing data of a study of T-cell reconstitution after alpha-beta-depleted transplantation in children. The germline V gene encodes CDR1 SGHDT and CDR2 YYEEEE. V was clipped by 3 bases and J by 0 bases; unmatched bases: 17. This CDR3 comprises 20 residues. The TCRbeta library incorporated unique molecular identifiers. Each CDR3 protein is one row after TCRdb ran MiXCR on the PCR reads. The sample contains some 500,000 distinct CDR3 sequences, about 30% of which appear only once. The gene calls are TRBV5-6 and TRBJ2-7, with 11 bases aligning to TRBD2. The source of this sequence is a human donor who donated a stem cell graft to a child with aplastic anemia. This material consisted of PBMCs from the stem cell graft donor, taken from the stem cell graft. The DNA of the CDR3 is TGTGCCAGCAGCTCCCGAAGAGGACTAGCGGGTCCCTTGAGCTCCTACGAGCAGTACTTC. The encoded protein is CASSSRRGLAGPLSSYEQYF. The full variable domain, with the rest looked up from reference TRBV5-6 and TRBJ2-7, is DAGVTQSPTHLIKTRGQQVTLRCSPKSGHDTVSWYQQALGQGPQFIFQYYEEEERQRGNFPDRFSGHQFPNYSSELNVNALLLGDSALYLCASSSRRGLAGPLSSYEQYFGPGTRLTVT.